In this sample, the clone carrying this T cell receptor (beta chain) turned up many times. Its specificity is not known. In germline, CDR1 is MNHEY, CDR2 SVGAGI. V lost 6 bases and J lost 0, with 11 bases in between. The CDR3 is 14 residues long. This entry is derived from a study of T cells in Graves' hyperthyroidism and ophthalmopathy. Study findings and constraints: A 13 V-J signature model discriminated ophthalmopathy versus stable hyperthyroidism.

When ophthalmopathy did not progress within 18 months, Graves' hyperthyroidism was considered stable. Thyroid ultrasound, orbital computed tomography, clinical symptoms, and serum thyroxine and TRAb underpinned diagnoses. RNA transcripts yielded amplified TCR beta CDR3 regions. The primer set for the first-round RT-PCR of the TCR CDR3 was HTBI. MiXCR, run by TCRdb on the multiplex PCR reads, gives a single entry per CDR3 protein. The repertoire includes 500,000 to 550,000 distinct CDR3 sequences, roughly 20% of them detected once, and more than 20% sits in the top ten. The source material was blood. V gene TRBV6-5 combines with J gene TRBJ1-2, with D hard to call. This clonotype originated in a young man with Graves' hyperthyroidism. The CDR3 is CASRVTGTNYGYTF. DNA of the CDR3: TGTGCCAGCAGGGTTACGGGAACTAACTATGGCTACACCTTC.